Listed here is a single T cell receptor beta chain. The antigen is unknown. The data were produced by immunoSEQ multiplex PCR, yet TCRdb's version contains in-frame clones alone and is incomplete. The table shows tens of thousands of clones, with about nine tenths occurring only once. This sample stems from a study of T cell responses to AZD1222 COVID-19 vaccine. Study at large: Timing groups of about 4 and about 12 weeks for second doses were pooled. Broader study findings: Clonal diversity was possibly underestimated; the donors were predominantly white British and more often female. No repertoire was sampled before or during the peak T cell response, only after it.

This CDR3 is built from 11 residues. Germline CDR1 is KGHSH and CDR2 is LQKENI. Trimming removed 6 bases at V and 5 bases at J, with 7 bases between. This TCR was recovered from an adult in good health. The chain carries TRBV18 and TRBJ2-5; D unclear. The sequenced sample was peripheral blood, obtained on day 0 of AZD1222 vaccination. DNA of the CDR3: TGTGCCAGCTCGTCGATGGAGACCCAGTACTTC. Translating it yields CASSSMETQYF.